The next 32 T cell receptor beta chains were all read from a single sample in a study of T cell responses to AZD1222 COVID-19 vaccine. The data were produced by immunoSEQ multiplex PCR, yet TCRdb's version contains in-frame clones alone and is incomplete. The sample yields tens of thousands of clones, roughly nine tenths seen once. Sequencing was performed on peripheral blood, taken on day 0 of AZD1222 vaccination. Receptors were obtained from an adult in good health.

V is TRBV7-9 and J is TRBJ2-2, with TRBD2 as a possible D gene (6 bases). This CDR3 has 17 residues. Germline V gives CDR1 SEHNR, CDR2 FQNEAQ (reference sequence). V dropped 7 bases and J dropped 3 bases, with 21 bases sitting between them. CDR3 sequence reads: CASTSRTVRGDTGELFF. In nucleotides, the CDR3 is TGTGCCAGCACCTCGAGGACTGTCCGCGGGGACACCGGGGAGCTGTTTTTT.

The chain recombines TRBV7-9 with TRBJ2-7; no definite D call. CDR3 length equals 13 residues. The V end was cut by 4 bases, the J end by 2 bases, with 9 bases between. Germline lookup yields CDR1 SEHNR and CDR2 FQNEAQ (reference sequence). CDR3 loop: CASSSSPTYEQYF. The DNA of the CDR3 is TGTGCCAGCAGCTCCAGCCCAACCTACGAGCAGTACTTC.

The CDR3 loop is CASSLVPSGGIGDEQFF. CDR3 nucleotide sequence: TGTGCCAGCAGCTTAGTCCCTAGCGGGGGGATAGGCGATGAGCAGTTCTTC. This chain uses TRBV7-9 with TRBJ2-1; 11 nucleotides agree with TRBD2. CDR1 SEHNR and CDR2 FQNEAQ come from the germline V gene (reference sequence). Trimming took 1 base from V and 8 from J; bases not matched to a gene: 10. The CDR3 length is 17 residues.

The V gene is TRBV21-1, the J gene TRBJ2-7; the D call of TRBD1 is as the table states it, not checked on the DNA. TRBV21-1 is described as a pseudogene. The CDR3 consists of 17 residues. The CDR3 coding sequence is TGTGCCAGCAGCAAAGCGGACAGGGTCGTCGCAGATCGCGAGCAGTACTTC. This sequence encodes CASSKADRVVADREQYF.

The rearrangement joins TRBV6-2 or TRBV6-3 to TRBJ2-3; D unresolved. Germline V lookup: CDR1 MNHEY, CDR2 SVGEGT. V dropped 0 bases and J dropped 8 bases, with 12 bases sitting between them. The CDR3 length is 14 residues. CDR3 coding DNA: TGTGCCAGCAGTTACTCGGGTTTTACCGGTACGCAGTATTTT. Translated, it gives CASSYSGFTGTQYF.

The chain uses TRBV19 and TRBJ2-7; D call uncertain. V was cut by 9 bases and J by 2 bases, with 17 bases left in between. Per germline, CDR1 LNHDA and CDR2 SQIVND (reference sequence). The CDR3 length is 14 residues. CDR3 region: CASAPGWYPYEQYF. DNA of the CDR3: TGTGCCAGCGCCCCCGGGTGGTACCCCTACGAGCAGTACTTC.

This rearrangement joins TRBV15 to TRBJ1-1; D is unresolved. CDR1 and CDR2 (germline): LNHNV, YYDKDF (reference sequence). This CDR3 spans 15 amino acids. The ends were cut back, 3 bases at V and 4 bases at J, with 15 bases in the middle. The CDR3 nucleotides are TGTGCCACCAGCAGGCCAGGAGGATCTGGCACTGAAGCTTTCTTT. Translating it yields CATSRPGGSGTEAFF.

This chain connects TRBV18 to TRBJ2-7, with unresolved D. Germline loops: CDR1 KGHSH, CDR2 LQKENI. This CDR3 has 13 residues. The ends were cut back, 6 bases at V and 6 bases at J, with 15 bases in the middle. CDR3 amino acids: CASSPPGLAEQYF. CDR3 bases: TGTGCCAGCTCCCCGCCCGGGTTGGCCGAGCAGTACTTC.

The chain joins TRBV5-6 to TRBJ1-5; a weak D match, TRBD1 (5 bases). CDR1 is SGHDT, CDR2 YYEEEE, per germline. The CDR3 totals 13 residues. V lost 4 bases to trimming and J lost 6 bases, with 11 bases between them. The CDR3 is CASSGREGQPQHF. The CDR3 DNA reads TGTGCCAGCAGCGGCAGGGAGGGTCAGCCCCAGCATTTT.

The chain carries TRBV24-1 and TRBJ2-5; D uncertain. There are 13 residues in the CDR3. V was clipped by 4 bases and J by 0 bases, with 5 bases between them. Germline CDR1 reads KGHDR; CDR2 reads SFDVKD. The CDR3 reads CATSEKNQETQYF. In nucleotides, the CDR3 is TGTGCCACCAGTGAAAAAAACCAAGAGACCCAGTACTTC.

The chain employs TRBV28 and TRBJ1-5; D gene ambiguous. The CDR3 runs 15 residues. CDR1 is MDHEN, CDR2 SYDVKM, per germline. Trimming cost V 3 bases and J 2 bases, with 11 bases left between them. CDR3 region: CASSFSSAGNQPQHF. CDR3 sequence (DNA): TGTGCCAGCAGTTTCTCCTCGGCGGGCAATCAGCCCCAGCATTTT.

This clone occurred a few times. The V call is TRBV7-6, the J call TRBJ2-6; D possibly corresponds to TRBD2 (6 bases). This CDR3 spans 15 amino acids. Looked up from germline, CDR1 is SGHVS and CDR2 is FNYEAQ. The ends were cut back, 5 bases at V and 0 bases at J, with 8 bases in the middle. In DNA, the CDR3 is TGTGCCAGCAGCGCCGGGGGCTCTGGGGCCAACGTCCTGACTTTC. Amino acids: CASSAGGSGANVLTF.

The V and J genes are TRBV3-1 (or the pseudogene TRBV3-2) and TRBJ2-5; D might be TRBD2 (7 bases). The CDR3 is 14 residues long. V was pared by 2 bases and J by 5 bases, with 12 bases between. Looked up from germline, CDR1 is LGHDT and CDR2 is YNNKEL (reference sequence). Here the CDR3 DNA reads TGTGCCAGCAGCCAACGGGGGGCTAGGGAGACCCAGTACTTC. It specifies CASSQRGARETQYF.

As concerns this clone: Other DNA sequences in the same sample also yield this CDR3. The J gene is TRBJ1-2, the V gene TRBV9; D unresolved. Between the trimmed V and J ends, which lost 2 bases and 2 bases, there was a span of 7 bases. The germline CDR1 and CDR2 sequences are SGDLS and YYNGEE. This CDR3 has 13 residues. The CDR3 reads CASSVAENYGYTF. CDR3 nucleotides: TGTGCCAGCAGCGTTGCTGAAAACTATGGCTACACCTTC.

The CDR3, as DNA: TGTGCCAGCAGTGGCCGGGACAGGGGATTCTACGAGCAGTACTTC. It yields the protein CASSGRDRGFYEQYF. The rearrangement joins TRBV2 to TRBJ2-7, with TRBD1 matching 10 bases. V lost 4 bases and J lost 3; bases outside the gene matches: 6. The germline gives CDR1 SNHLY, CDR2 FYNNEI. The CDR3 length is 15 residues.

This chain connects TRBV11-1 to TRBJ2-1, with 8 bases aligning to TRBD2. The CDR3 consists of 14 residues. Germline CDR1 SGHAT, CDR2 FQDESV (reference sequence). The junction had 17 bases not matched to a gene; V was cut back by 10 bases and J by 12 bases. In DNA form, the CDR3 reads TGTGCCACCTCCTCGGGGACTAGGGGCGGTGGGCAGTTCTTC. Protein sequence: CATSSGTRGGGQFF. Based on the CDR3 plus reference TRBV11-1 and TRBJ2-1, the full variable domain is EAEVAQSPRYKITEKSQAVAFWCDPISGHATLYWYRQILGQGPELLVQFQDESVVDDSQLPKDRFSAERLKGVDSTLKIQPAELGDSAMYLCATSSGTRGGGQFFGPGTRLTVL.

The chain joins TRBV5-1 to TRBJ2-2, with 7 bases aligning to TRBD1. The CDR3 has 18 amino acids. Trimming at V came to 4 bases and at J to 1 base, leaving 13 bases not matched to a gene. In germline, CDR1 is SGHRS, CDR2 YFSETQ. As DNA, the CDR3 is TGCGCCAGCAGCGCTGAGGACAGGACGCGGTTGAACACCGGGGAGCTGTTTTTT. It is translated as CASSAEDRTRLNTGELFF.

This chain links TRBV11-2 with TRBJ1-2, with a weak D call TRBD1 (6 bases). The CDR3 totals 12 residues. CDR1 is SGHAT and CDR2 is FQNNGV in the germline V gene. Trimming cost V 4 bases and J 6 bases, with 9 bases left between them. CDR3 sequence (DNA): TGTGCCAGCAGCTCAGGGGCAGATGGCTACACCTTC. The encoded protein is CASSSGADGYTF. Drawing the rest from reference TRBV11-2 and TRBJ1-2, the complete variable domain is EAGVAQSPRYKIIEKRQSVAFWCNPISGHATLYWYQQILGQGPKLLIQFQNNGVVDDSQLPKDRFSAERLKGVDSTLKIQPAKLEDSAVYLCASSSGADGYTFGSGTRLTVV.

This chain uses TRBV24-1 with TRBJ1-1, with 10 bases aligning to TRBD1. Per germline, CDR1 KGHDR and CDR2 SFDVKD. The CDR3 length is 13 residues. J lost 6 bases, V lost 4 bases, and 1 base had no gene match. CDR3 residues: CATSDGTGAEAFF. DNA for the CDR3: TGTGCCACCAGTGACGGGACAGGGGCTGAAGCTTTCTTT.

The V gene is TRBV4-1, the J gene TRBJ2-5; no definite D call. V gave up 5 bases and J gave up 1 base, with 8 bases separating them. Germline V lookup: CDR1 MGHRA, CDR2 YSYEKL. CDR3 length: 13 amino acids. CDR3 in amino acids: CASSEFGQETQYF. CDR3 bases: TGCGCCAGCAGCGAGTTTGGCCAAGAGACCCAGTACTTC.

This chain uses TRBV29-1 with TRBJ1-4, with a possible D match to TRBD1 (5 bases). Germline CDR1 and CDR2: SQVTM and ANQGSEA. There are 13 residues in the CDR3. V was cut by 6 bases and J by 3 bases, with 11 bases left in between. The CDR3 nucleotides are TGCAGCGTCGGGGGGAGACCTAATGAAAAACTGTTTTTT. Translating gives CSVGGRPNEKLFF.

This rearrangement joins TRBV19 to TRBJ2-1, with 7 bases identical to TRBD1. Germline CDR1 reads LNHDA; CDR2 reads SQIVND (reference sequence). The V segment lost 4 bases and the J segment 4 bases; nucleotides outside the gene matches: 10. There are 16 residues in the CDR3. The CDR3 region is CASSTGQARVYNEQFF. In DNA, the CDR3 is TGTGCCAGTAGTACCGGACAGGCCCGGGTGTACAATGAGCAGTTCTTC. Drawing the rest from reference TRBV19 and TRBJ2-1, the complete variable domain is DGGITQSPKYLFRKEGQNVTLSCEQNLNHDAMYWYRQDPGQGLRLIYYSQIVNDFQKGDIAEGYSVSREKKESFPLTVTSAQKNPTAFYLCASSTGQARVYNEQFFGPGTRLTVL.

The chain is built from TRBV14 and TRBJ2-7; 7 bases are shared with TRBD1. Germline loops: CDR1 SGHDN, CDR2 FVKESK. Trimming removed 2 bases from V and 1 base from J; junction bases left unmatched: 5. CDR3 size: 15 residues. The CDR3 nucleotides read TGTGCCAGCAGCCAACGGGACAGCTTATCCTACGAGCAGTACTTC. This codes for CASSQRDSLSYEQYF.

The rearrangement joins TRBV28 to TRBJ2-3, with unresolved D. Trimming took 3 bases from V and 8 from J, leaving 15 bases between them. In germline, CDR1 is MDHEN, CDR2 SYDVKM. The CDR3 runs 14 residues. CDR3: CASSFFSPVGTQYF. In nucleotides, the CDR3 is TGTGCCAGCAGTTTCTTCTCCCCGGTCGGTACGCAGTATTTT.

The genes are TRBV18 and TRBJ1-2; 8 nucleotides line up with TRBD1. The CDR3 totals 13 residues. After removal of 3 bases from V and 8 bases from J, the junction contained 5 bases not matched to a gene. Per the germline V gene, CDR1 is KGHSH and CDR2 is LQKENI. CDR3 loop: CASSPSDRAGYTF. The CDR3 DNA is TGTGCCAGCTCACCCTCGGACAGGGCGGGCTACACCTTC.

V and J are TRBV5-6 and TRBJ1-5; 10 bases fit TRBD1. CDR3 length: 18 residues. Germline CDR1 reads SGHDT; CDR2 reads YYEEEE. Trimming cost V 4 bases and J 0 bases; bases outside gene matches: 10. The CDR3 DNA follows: TGTGCCAGCAGCCGAAGGACAGGGGGGACATATAGCAATCAGCCCCAGCATTTT. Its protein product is CASSRRTGGTYSNQPQHF.

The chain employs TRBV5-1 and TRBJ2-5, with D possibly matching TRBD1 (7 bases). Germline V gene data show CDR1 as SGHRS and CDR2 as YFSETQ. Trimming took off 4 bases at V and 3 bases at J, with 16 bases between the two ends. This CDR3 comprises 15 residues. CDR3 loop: CASSLVRGVEETQYF. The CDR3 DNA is TGCGCCAGCAGCCTGGTCAGGGGGGTCGAAGAGACCCAGTACTTC.

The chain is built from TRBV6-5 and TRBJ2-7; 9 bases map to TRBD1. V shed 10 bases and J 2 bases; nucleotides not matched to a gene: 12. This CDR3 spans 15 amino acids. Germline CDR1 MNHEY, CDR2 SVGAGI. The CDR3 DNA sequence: TGTGCCACCGGGACAGGGAATTCTCTTACCTACGAGCAGTACTTC. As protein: CATGTGNSLTYEQYF.

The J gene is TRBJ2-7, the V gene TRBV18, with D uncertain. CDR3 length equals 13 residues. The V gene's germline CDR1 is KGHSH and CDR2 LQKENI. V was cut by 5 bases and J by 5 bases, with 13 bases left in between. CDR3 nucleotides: TGTGCCAGCTCATACAGCACCGTGAACGAGCAGTACTTC. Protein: CASSYSTVNEQYF.

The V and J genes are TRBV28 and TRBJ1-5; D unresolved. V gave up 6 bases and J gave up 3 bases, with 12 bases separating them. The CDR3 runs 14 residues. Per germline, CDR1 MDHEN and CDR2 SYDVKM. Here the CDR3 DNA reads TGTGCCAGCAGATCGGGAGAGACCAATCAGCCCCAGCATTTT. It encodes CASRSGETNQPQHF.

Here the CDR3 DNA reads TGCGCCAGCGCCAGACAGGAGAACACTGAAGCTTTCTTT. Translated, it gives CASARQENTEAFF. The J gene is TRBJ1-1, the V gene TRBV10-1; perhaps TRBD1 as D (6 bases). V was pared by 8 bases and J by 1 base, with 11 bases between. The CDR3 runs 13 residues. Germline-derived CDR1 and CDR2 are WNHNN and SYGVQD (reference sequence).

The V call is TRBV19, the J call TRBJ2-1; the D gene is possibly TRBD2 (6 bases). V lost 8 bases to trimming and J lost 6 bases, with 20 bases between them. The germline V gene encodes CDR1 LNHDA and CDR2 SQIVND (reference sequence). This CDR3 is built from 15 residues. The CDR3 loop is CASGRGFFTGNEQFF. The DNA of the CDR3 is TGTGCCAGTGGTCGGGGGTTTTTCACGGGCAATGAGCAGTTCTTC.